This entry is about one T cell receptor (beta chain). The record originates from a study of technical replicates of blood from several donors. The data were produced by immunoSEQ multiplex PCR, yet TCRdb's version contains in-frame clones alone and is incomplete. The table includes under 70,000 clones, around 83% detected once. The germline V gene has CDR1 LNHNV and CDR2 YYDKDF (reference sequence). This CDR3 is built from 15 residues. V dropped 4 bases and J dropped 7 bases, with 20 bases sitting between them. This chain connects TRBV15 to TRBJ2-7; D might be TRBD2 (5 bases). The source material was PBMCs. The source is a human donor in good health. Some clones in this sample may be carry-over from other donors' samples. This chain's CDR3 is CATSIGRRTSTEQYF. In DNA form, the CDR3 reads TGTGCCACCAGCATAGGTCGGAGGACCTCCACGGAGCAGTACTTC.